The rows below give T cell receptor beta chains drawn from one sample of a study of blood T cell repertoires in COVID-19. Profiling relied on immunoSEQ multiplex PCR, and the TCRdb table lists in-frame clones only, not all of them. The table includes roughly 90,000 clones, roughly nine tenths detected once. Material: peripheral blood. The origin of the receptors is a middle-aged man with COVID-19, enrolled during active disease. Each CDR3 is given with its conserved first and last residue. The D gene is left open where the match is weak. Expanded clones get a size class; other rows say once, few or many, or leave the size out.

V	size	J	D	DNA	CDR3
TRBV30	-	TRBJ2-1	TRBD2	TGTGCCTGGAGTGGCCCGTTAGCGGGATCCCTCCCTTGGAATGAGCAGTTCTTC	CAWSGPLAGSLPWNEQFF
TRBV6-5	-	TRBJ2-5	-	TGTGCCAGCAGGGACAGAAGCGTCCAAGAGACCCAGTACTTC	CASRDRSVQETQYF
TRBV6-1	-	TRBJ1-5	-	TGTGCCAGCAGTGAGGGAGGTAAGCCCCAGCATTTT	CASSEGGKPQHF
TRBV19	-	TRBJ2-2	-	TGTGCCAGTAGTATGTCTGGCAGAAACACCGGGGAGCTGTTTTTT	CASSMSGRNTGELFF
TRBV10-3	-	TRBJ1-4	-	TGTGCCATCAGTTCCCAGGCGGGGGCTCGACCAACTAATGAAAAACTGTTTTTT	CAISSQAGARPTNEKLFF
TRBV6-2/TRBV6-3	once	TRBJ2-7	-	TGTGCCAGCAGTTCCTCTCGGAGGCGGCTGAGTGCACGAAGCTCCTACGAGCAGTACTTC	CASSSSRRRLSARSSYEQYF
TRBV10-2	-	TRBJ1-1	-	TGCGCCAGCAGTGAGTTTCCAGGGAACACTGAAGCTTTCTTT	CASSEFPGNTEAFF
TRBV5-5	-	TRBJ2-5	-	TGTGCCAGCAGCCCAATGGTAGGGGTTGGGGAGACCCAGTACTTC	CASSPMVGVGETQYF
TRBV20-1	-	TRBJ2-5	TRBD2	TGCAGTGCTAGTGGCCGGATAACCCGGGGGGGAGAGACCCAGTACTTC	CSASGRITRGGETQYF
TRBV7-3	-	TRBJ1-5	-	TGTGCCAGCAGCAAAAACCCAGGGAAGAACGAGCCCCAGCATTTT	CASSKNPGKNEPQHF
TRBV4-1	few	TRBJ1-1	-	TGCGCCAGCAGCCTAAGCCAGGGGTACACTGAAGCTTTCTTT	CASSLSQGYTEAFF
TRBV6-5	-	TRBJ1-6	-	TGTGCCAGCAGGCCCACTAATAATTCACCCCTCCACTTT	CASRPTNNSPLHF
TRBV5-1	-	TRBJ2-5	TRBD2	TGCGCCAGCAGCTTGCCGAGGGAACTAGCGGAAGAGACCCAGTACTTC	CASSLPRELAEETQYF
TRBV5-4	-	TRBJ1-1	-	TGTGCCAGCAGCTTGTATTTGACACTGGGGAACACTGAAGCTTTCTTT	CASSLYLTLGNTEAFF
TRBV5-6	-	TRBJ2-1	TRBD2	TGTGCCAGCAGCTCGACGGGACTAGCGGGGGACGTCAACTACAATGAGCAGTTCTTC	CASSSTGLAGDVNYNEQFF
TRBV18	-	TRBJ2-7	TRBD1	TGTGCCAGCTCACCAAACAGGGGGGTATTTGGCGAGCAGTACTTC	CASSPNRGVFGEQYF
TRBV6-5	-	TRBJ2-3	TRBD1	TGTGCCAGCACTACGGGACAGGGGAGTACAGATACGCAGTATTTT	CASTTGQGSTDTQYF
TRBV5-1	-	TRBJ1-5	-	TGCGCCAGCAGCTTGTCACAGGGTCAGCCCCAGCATTTT	CASSLSQGQPQHF
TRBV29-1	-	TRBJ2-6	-	TGCAGCGTTGCCGGGACAACTTCTGGGGCCAACGTCCTGACTTTC	CSVAGTTSGANVLTF
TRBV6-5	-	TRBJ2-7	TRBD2	TGTGCCAGCAGCCCCGGGAGGGGTGGGACCTACGAGCAGTACTTC	CASSPGRGGTYEQYF
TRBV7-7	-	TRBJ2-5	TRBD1	TGTGCTAGCAGCCCGGGACAGGGGGGCCAGTACTTC	CASSPGQGGQYF
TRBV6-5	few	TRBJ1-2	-	TGTGCCAGCTCCGTGGGCAGGCATGGAGGCTACACCTTC	CASSVGRHGGYTF
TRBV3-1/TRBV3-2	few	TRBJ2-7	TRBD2	TGTGCCAGCAGCCAAGAAGTTCTAGCGGCCTACGAGCAGTACTTC	CASSQEVLAAYEQYF
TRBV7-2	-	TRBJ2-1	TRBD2	TGTGCCAGCAGCTTATGGCTAGCGGAGGGGAAGTTCTTC	CASSLWLAEGKFF
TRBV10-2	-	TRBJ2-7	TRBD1	TGCGCCAGCAGGTTACAGGGGGCTTACGAGCAGTACTTC	CASRLQGAYEQYF
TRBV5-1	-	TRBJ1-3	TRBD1	TGCGCCAGCAGCACCGGGACAGTCTCTGGAAACACCATATATTTT	CASSTGTVSGNTIYF
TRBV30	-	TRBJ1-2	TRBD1	TGTGCCTGGAGGCCTACAGGGGGAGGCTACACCTTC	CAWRPTGGGYTF
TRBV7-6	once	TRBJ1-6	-	TGTGCCAGCAGCCTCAGTGGGGGGGAAGATTCACCCCTCCACTTT	CASSLSGGEDSPLHF
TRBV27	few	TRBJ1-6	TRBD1	TGTGCCAGCAGGAGCCGGGACAGCCTTTATAATTCACCCCTCCACTTT	CASRSRDSLYNSPLHF
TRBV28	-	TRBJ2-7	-	TGTGCCAGCTCCACTCGGGGGGCTCGGGGGGCCTCCTACGAGCAGTACTTC	CASSTRGARGASYEQYF
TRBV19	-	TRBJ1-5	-	TGTGCCAGTAGTATCATTGACTATAGCAATCAGCCCCAGCATTTT	CASSIIDYSNQPQHF
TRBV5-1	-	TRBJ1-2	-	TGCGCCAGCAGCTTGATGGGAGCTGATGGCTACACCTTC	CASSLMGADGYTF
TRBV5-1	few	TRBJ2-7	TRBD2	TGCGCCAGCAGCCCTAGCGGGGGTTCCTACGAGCAGTACTTC	CASSPSGGSYEQYF
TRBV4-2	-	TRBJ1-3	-	TGTGCCAGCAGCCAAGACTGGGCAGGCTCTGGAAACACCATATATTTT	CASSQDWAGSGNTIYF
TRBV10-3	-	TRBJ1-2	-	TGTGCCATCAGTGGGCAGTCCTATGGCTACACCTTC	CAISGQSYGYTF